Each of the 6 T cell receptor beta chains below was sequenced from the same sample in a study of blood T cell repertoires in COVID-19. Only in-frame clones appear in the TCRdb table, and some are missing; sequencing was by immunoSEQ multiplex PCR. The sample lists about 310,000 clones; under 90% were seen once. Sequencing input: peripheral blood. The receptors were sampled from a woman aged 30 to 39 with COVID-19, enrolled during active disease.

This clone was found a few times. The chain links TRBV6-5 to TRBJ1-5; D may be TRBD1 (5 bases). This CDR3 has 14 amino acids. The ends were cut back, 8 bases at V and 0 bases at J, with 11 bases in the middle. The germline CDR1 and CDR2 sequences are MNHEY and SVGAGI. CDR3 sequence: CASLGLNSNQPQHF. For the CDR3, the DNA is TGTGCCAGCCTGGGACTAAATAGCAATCAGCCCCAGCATTTT.

J is TRBJ1-1 and V is TRBV5-1; 7 bases match TRBD1. V gave up 4 bases and J gave up 5 bases; unmatched junction bases: 5. The germline gives CDR1 SGHRS, CDR2 YFSETQ. This CDR3 comprises 13 residues. As DNA, the CDR3 is TGCGCCAGCAGCCTACAGACAGGGACTGAAGCTTTCTTT. Amino acids: CASSLQTGTEAFF.

The chain joins TRBV27 to TRBJ2-5, with 9 bases lining up with TRBD2. This CDR3 has 14 amino acids. J was trimmed by 4 bases and V by 5 bases; bases with no gene match: 5. The germline gives CDR1 MNHEY, CDR2 SMNVEV (reference sequence). The DNA for the CDR3 is TGTGCCAGCAGTCCCCTAGCGGGACTAGAGACCCAGTACTTC. Amino acids: CASSPLAGLETQYF.

The table lists this clone with a few counts. The chain couples TRBV28 to TRBJ2-7, with D possibly being TRBD2 (6 bases). V was shortened by 5 bases and J by 3 bases, with 11 bases between the two germline ends. The CDR3 loop spans 13 amino acids. Germline V CDR1 and CDR2: MDHEN, SYDVKM. This CDR3 reads CASSHQEGYEQYF. The CDR3 nucleotides read TGTGCCAGCAGTCACCAGGAGGGCTACGAGCAGTACTTC.

The CDR3 region is CATSRDLGYNEQFF. CDR3 coding DNA: TGTGCCACCAGCAGAGATCTCGGTTACAATGAGCAGTTCTTC. The V call is TRBV15, the J call TRBJ2-1; D call uncertain. Germline V gives CDR1 LNHNV, CDR2 YYDKDF (reference sequence). Trimming shortened V by 0 bases and J by 4 bases, and 7 bases separated the two germline ends. The CDR3 sequence is 14 residues long.

This clone was counted a single time. CDR3 protein: CASSLAQGANEQFF. The CDR3, as DNA: TGCGCCAGCAGCTTGGCCCAGGGGGCTAATGAGCAGTTCTTC. The rearrangement joins TRBV5-1 to TRBJ2-1; 8 bases fit TRBD1. The germline gives CDR1 SGHRS, CDR2 YFSETQ. The trim removed 0 bases at V and 7 bases at J, leaving 3 bases unmatched. The CDR3 has 14 residues. Using reference TRBV5-1 and TRBJ2-1 for the parts outside the CDR3, the full variable domain is KAGVTQTPRYLIKTRGQQVTLSCSPISGHRSVSWYQQTPGQGLQFLFEYFSETQRNKGNFPGRFSGRQFSNSRSEMNVSTLELGDSALYLCASSLAQGANEQFFGPGTRLTVL.